The 5 T cell receptor beta chains in this list originate from one sample, sequenced in a study of blood T cell repertoires in COVID-19. Measured with immunoSEQ multiplex PCR; TCRdb has only the in-frame clones, and not every one. The data hold tens of thousands of clones, with 88% observed a single time. The sequenced material came from peripheral blood. The receptors originated from a human donor with active COVID-19. The donor label of this sample is uncertain.

V and J are TRBV15 and TRBJ1-1; weak D call: TRBD1 (5 bases). Germline CDR1 LNHNV, CDR2 YYDKDF (reference sequence). CDR3 length: 13 residues. Trimming left V 0 bases short and J 10 bases short, with 12 bases between. The CDR3 loop reads CATSRETVRLAFF. CDR3 sequence (DNA): TGTGCCACCAGCAGAGAGACAGTCCGACTAGCTTTCTTT.

V and J are TRBV6-2 or TRBV6-3 and TRBJ2-3; 7 positions agree with TRBD2. V lost 2 bases to trimming and J lost 0 bases; unmatched junction nucleotides: 11. Germline CDR1 and CDR2: MNHEY and SVGEGT. This CDR3 spans 18 amino acids. CDR3 in amino acids: CASSYPSRGEASTDTQYF. The CDR3 region has the DNA TGTGCCAGCAGTTACCCTAGCCGGGGGGAGGCTAGCACAGATACGCAGTATTTT.

The rearrangement uses TRBV6-5 and TRBJ2-5; no firm D call. The CDR3 is 14 residues long. CDR1 is MNHEY, CDR2 SVGAGI, per germline. The germline V and J ends were trimmed by 2 bases and 5 bases, with 12 bases remaining between them. CDR3 sequence: CASSYRHQWETQYF. CDR3 DNA: TGTGCCAGCAGTTACCGACACCAATGGGAGACCCAGTACTTC.

The chain carries TRBV4-1 and TRBJ1-2, with 8 bases aligning to TRBD1. Per the germline V gene, CDR1 is MGHRA and CDR2 is YSYEKL. J lost 8 bases, V lost 1 base, and 12 bases had no gene match. CDR3 length: 16 amino acids. The DNA of the CDR3 is TGCGCCAGCAGCCAAGCCGCAGGGGGCATCGTTCAGGGCTACACCTTC. This codes for CASSQAAGGIVQGYTF.

V is TRBV19 and J is TRBJ2-3; 10 nucleotides match TRBD1. From germline, CDR1 is LNHDA and CDR2 SQIVND (reference sequence). The CDR3 consists of 17 residues. The trim removed 5 bases at V and 1 base at J, leaving 9 bases unmatched. The CDR3 is CASSSWGQGRRTDTQYF. CDR3 DNA sequence: TGTGCCAGTAGTTCATGGGGACAGGGGAGGCGCACAGATACGCAGTATTTT.